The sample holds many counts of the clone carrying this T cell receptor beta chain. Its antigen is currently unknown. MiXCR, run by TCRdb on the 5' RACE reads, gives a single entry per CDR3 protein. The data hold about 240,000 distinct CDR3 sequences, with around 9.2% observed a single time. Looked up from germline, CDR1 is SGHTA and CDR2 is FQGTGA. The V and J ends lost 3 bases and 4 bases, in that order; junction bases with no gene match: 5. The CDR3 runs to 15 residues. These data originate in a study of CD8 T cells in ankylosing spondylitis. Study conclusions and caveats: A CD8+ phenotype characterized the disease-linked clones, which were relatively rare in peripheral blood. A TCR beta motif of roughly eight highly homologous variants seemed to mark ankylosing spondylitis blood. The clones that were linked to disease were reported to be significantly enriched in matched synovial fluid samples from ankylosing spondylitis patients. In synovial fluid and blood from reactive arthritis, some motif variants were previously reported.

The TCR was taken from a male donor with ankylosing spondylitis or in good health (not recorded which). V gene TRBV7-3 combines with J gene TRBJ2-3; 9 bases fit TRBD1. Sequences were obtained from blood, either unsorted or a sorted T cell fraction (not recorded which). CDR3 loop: CASSLGTGTADTQYF. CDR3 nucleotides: TGTGCCAGCAGCTTGGGGACAGGGACAGCAGATACGCAGTATTTT.